This T cell receptor (beta chain) came from a study of CD8 T cells in Susac syndrome. An input of about 0.5 to 1 ug of RNA was subjected to reverse transcription using random hexamers. The authors amplified TCR beta CDR3 across 54 Vbeta and 13 Jbeta using immunoSEQ multiplex PCR. One entry per CDR3 protein results from TCRdb running MiXCR on the immunoSEQ multiplex PCR reads. Here the sample spans some 120,000 distinct CDR3 sequences, more than 90% being singletons. This CDR3 comprises 14 residues. Trimming cost V 8 bases and J 0 bases, with 11 bases left between them. The germline V gene encodes CDR1 LGHDT and CDR2 YNNKEL (reference sequence).

This sequence was found in a human donor in good health. The chain joins TRBV3-1 to TRBJ2-1; unclear D gene. Input material: CD4+ T cells from PBMCs. The CDR3 sequence is CASGRTSSYNEQFF. The CDR3, as DNA: TGTGCCAGCGGGCGGACGAGCTCCTACAATGAGCAGTTCTTC.